This T cell receptor beta chain was profiled in a study of OX40 agonist ivuxolimab in advanced cancers. In the study overall: Patients were roughly 87% male with ages roughly 20 to 80, mean about 65. Prior therapy, whether anti-PD-1, anti-PD-L1 or anti-CTLA-4, was allowed, and about 40% had some. Partial responses occurred in Three dose-escalation patients, one with hepatocellular carcinoma and two with cutaneous melanoma. Study results and limitations: Researchers report that CD8+ T cells had, on average, more expanded clones than CD4+.

A word on this clone: Its antigen is as yet unknown.

Produced via immunoSEQ multiplex PCR; TCRdb's table is partial and in-frame only. This table has some 90,000 clones, under 95% appearing once. Germline CDR1 is LNHDA and CDR2 is SQIVND (reference sequence). CDR3 length: 13 amino acids. Trimming took off 1 base at V and 6 bases at J, with 9 bases between the two ends. The receptor was derived from an adult with an advanced solid tumor such as melanoma, head and neck, liver or kidney cancer. The chain links TRBV19 to TRBJ1-2, with a weak D call TRBD1 (6 bases). The sequences come from CD4+ or CD8+ T cells sorted from blood, collected in a trial of the OX40 agonist ivuxolimab. CDR3 DNA: TGTGCCAGTAGTATAGGGACAGAAAATGGCTACACCTTC. The encoded protein is CASSIGTENGYTF.